The subject of this entry is one TCR beta chain. Documented treatment: randomized to nivolumab then ipilimumab (arm A) or the reverse (arm B). Patients had received no earlier DNA-damaging chemotherapy. Sorted cells were live CD3+CD8+, lacking CD19 and CD56, from PBMCs. This CDR3 spans 15 amino acids. Germline assignment: CDR1 GTSNPN and CDR2 SVGIG (reference sequence). Deletions cut 7 bases from V and 0 bases from J, with 13 bases between. The assay was immunoSEQ multiplex PCR, and TCRdb's table has in-frame clones only and misses some. The sample includes about 9,500 clones, more than 70% of them seen just once. The entry originates in a study of sequential checkpoint blockade in melanoma. Background on the study: First-line arms were nivolumab then ipilimumab, or the reverse, randomized 1:1. After both sequences, patients received maintenance nivolumab.

The chain is built from TRBV30 and TRBJ2-6; a possible D gene is TRBD1 (6 bases). This TCR was recovered from a human donor with melanoma. The sample in question was CD8+ T cells sorted from blood (inferred from file names), obtained from a patient given nivolumab and ipilimumab in sequence. CDR3 in amino acids: CALQGFDSGANVLTF. In DNA form, the CDR3 reads TGTGCCTTACAGGGATTCGACTCTGGGGCCAACGTCCTGACTTTC.